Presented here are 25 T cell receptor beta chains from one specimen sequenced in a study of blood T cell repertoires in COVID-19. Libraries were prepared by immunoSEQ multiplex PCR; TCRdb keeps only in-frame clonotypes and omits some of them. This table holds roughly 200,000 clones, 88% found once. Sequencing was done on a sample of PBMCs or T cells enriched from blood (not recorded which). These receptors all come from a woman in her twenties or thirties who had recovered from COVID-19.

The CDR3 DNA is TGCGCCAGCAGCTCGAACTCCCTAGCGGGGGGCACCGGGGAGCTGTTTTTT. It translates to CASSSNSLAGGTGELFF. The J gene is TRBJ2-2, the V gene TRBV5-1; 11 nucleotides line up with TRBD2. The ends lost 3 bases at V and 4 bases at J; junction bases unmatched: 8. The CDR3 is made up of 17 amino acids. Germline V gene data show CDR1 as SGHRS and CDR2 as YFSETQ.

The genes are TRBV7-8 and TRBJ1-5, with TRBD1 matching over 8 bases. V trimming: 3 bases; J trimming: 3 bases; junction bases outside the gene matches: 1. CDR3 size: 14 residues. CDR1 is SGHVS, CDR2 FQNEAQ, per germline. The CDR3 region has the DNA TGTGCCAGCAGCTTGGGACAGGCCAATCAGCCCCAGCATTTT. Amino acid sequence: CASSLGQANQPQHF.

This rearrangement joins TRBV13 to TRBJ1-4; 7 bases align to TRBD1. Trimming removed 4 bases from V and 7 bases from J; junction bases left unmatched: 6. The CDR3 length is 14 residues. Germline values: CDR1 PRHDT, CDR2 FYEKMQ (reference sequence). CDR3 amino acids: CASSYRGSGEKLFF. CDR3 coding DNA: TGTGCCAGCAGCTACAGGGGTAGCGGTGAAAAACTGTTTTTT.

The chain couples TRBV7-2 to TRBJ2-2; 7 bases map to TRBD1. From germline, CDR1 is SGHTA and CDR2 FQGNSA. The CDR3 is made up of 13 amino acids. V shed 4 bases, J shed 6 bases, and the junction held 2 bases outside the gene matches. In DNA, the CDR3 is TGTGCCAGCAGCTCACAGGGGCCCGGGGAGCTGTTTTTT. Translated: CASSSQGPGELFF. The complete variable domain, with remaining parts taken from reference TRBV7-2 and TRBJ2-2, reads GAGVSQSPSNKVTEKGKDVELRCDPISGHTALYWYRQSLGQGLEFLIYFQGNSAPDKSGLPSDRFSAERTGGSVSTLTIQRTQQEDSAVYLCASSSQGPGELFFGEGSRLTVL.

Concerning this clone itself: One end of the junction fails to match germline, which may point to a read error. The CDR3, as DNA: TGTGCCAGTACAAATCGGGGTAACTCTGGCTACACCTTC. It yields the protein CASTNRGNSGYTF. This sequence joins TRBV19 and TRBJ1-2; D call uncertain. The germline V gene encodes CDR1 LNHDA and CDR2 SQIVND (reference sequence). This CDR3 region has 13 residues.

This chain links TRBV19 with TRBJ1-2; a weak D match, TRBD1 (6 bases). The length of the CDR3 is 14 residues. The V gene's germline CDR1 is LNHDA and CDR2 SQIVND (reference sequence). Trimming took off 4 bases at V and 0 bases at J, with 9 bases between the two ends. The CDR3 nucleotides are TGTGCCAGTAGTACGGGACAATCTAACTATGGCTACACCTTC. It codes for CASSTGQSNYGYTF.

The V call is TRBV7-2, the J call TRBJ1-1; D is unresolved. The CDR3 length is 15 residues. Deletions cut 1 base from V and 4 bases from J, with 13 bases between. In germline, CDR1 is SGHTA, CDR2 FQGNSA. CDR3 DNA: TGTGCCAGCAGCTTAGGGTCGGGTGTAGGCACTGAAGCTTTCTTT. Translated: CASSLGSGVGTEAFF.

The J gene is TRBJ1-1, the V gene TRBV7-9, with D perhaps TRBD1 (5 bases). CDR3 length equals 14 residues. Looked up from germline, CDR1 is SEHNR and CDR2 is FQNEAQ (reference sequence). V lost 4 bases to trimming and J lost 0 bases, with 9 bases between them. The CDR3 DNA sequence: TGTGCCAGCAGCTGGGGGGGTATGAACACTGAAGCTTTCTTT. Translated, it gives CASSWGGMNTEAFF.

DNA of the CDR3: TGTGCCAGCAGCGTATTGGGGATTAGGGGTGGCTACACCTTC. It codes for CASSVLGIRGGYTF. The chain couples TRBV9 to TRBJ1-2; perhaps TRBD1 as D (5 bases). Germline V gene data show CDR1 as SGDLS and CDR2 as YYNGEE. This CDR3 is 14 amino acids long. V was clipped by 1 base and J by 7 bases, with 14 bases between them.

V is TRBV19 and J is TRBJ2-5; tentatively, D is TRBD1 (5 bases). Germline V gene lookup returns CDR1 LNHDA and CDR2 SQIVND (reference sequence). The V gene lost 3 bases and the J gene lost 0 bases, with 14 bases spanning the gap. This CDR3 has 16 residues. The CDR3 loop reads CASSIQGNSYQETQYF. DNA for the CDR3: TGTGCCAGTAGTATTCAGGGAAACTCTTACCAAGAGACCCAGTACTTC. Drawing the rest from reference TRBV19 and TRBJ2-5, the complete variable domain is DGGITQSPKYLFRKEGQNVTLSCEQNLNHDAMYWYRQDPGQGLRLIYYSQIVNDFQKGDIAEGYSVSREKKESFPLTVTSAQKNPTAFYLCASSIQGNSYQETQYFGPGTRLLVL.

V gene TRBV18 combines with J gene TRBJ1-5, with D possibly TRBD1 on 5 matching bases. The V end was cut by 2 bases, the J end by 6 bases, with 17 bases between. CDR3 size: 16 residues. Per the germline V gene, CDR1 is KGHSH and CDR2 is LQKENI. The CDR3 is CASSPMVREGSQPQHF. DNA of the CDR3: TGTGCCAGCTCACCAATGGTCAGGGAAGGTTCTCAGCCCCAGCATTTT.

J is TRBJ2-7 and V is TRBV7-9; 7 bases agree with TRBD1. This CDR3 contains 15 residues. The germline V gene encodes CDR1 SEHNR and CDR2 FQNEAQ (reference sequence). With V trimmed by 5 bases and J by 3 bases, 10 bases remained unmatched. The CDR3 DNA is TGTGCCAGCAGCCCCCCAGCCGGGACAGACTACGAGCAGTACTTC. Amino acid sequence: CASSPPAGTDYEQYF.

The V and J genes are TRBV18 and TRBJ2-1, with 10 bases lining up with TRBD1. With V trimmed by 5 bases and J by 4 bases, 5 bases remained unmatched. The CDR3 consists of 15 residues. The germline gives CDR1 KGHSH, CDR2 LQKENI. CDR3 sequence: CASSSDRGQYNEQFF. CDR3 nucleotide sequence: TGTGCCAGCTCATCCGACAGGGGGCAATACAATGAGCAGTTCTTC.

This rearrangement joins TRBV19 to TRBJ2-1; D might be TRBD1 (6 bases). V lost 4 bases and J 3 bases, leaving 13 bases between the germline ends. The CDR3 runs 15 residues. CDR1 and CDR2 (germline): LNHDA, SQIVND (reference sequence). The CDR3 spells CASSNDRPLYNEQFF. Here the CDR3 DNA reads TGTGCCAGTAGTAACGACAGGCCACTCTACAATGAGCAGTTCTTC.

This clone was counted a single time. Here the CDR3 DNA reads TGTGCCAGCAGCTTAGTTTATCTGGGCGACACCGGGGAGCTGTTTTTT. Its protein is CASSLVYLGDTGELFF. V is TRBV7-8 and J is TRBJ2-2; D is undetermined. This CDR3 region has 16 residues. Germline values: CDR1 SGHVS, CDR2 FQNEAQ. The V gene lost 1 base and the J gene lost 3 bases, with 12 bases spanning the gap.

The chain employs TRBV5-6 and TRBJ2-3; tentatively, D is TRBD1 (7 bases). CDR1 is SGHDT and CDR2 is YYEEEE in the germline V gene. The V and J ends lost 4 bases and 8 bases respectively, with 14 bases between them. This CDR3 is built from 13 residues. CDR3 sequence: CASSAGTVGTQYF. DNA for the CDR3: TGTGCCAGCAGCGCGGGGACAGTTGGTACGCAGTATTTT. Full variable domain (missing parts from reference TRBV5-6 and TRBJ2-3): DAGVTQSPTHLIKTRGQQVTLRCSPKSGHDTVSWYQQALGQGPQFIFQYYEEEERQRGNFPDRFSGHQFPNYSSELNVNALLLGDSALYLCASSAGTVGTQYFGPGTRLTVL.

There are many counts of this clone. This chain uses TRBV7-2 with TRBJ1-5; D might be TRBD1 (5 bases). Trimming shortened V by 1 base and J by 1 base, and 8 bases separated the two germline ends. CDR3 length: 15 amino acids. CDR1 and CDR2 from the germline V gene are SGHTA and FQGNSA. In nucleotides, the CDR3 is TGTGCCAGCAGCTTAGGACAGCGAAGCAATCAGCCCCAGCATTTT. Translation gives CASSLGQRSNQPQHF.

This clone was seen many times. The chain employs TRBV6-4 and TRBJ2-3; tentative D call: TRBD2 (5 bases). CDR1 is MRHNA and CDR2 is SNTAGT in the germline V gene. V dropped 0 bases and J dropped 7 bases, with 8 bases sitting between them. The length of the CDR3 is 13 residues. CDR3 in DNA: TGTGCCAGCAGTGACTCCGGGGAGAATACGCAGTATTTT. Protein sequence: CASSDSGENTQYF.

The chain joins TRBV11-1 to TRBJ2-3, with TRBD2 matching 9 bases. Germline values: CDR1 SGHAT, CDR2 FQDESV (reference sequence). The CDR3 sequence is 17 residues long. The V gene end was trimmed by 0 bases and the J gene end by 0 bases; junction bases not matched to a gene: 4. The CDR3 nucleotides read TGTGCCAGCAGCTTAGCGAAGACTAGCGGCAGCACAGATACGCAGTATTTT. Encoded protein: CASSLAKTSGSTDTQYF.

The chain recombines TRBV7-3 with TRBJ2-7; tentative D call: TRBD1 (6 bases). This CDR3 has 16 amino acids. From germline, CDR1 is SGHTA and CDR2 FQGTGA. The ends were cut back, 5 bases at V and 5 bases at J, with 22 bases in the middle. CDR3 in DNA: TGTGCCAGCAGCCCACTCAATGGCAGGGGAGTCCACGAGCAGTACTTC. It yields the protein CASSPLNGRGVHEQYF.

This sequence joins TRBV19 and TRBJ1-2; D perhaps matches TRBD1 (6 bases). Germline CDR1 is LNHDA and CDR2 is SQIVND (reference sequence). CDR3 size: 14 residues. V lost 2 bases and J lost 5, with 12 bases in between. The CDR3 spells CASSINRENYGYTF. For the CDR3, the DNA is TGTGCCAGTAGTATAAACAGGGAGAATTATGGCTACACCTTC.

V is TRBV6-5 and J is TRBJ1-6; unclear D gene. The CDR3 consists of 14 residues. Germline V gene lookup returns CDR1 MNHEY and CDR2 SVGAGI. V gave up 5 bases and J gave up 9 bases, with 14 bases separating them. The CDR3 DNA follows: TGTGCCAGCAGTCGTGTCCGGTTCGGTTCACCCCTCCACTTT. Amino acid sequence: CASSRVRFGSPLHF.

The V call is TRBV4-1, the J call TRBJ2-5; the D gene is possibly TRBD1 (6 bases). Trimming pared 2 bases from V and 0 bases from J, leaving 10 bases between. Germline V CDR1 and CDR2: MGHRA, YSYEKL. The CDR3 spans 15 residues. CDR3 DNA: TGCGCCAGCAGCCAAACTACAGGGTACCAAGAGACCCAGTACTTC. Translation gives CASSQTTGYQETQYF.

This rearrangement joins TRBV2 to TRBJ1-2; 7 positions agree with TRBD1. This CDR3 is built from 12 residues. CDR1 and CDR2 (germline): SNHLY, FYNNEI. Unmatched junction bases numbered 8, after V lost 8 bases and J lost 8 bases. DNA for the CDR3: TGTGCCAGCGGAGACAGGGTACGGGGCTACACCTTC. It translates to CASGDRVRGYTF.

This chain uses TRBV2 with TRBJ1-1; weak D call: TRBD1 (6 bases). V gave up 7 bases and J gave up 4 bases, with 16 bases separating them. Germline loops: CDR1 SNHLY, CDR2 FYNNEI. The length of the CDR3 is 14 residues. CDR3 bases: TGTGCCAGCAACATAGGGGGGGACGGCACTGAAGCTTTCTTT. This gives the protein CASNIGGDGTEAFF.